The 13 T cell receptor beta chains presented below share a single source sample, sequenced in a study of shared T cell receptors in the human thymus. Sequencing was performed with immunoSEQ multiplex PCR; in TCRdb, only in-frame clones are kept and a portion is missing. The repertoire has hundreds of thousands of clones, 70% to 80% of them found once; the top ten carry around 0.012%. This sample also appeared in a second study, on human thymus T cells.

The sample comprised thymocytes. The receptors originated from a boy under three years old with a congenital heart defect.

V usage is TRBV5-6 and J usage is TRBJ2-3; D possibly corresponds to TRBD1 (6 bases). CDR3 length: 14 residues. Trimming removed 2 bases at V and 0 bases at J, with 7 bases between. Germline CDR1 and CDR2: SGHDT and YYEEEE. CDR3 nucleotides: TGTGCCAGCAGCTTCAGGGGAAGCACAGATACGCAGTATTTT. As protein: CASSFRGSTDTQYF.

The rearrangement uses TRBV12-2 and TRBJ2-2; the table's D call, TRBD2, has no DNA check behind it. TRBV12-2 constitutes a pseudogene. This CDR3 contains 14 residues. Here the CDR3 DNA reads TGTGCAAGTCGCCCCGCGGCGAACACCGGGGAGCTGTTTTTT. It translates to CASRPAANTGELFF.

V usage is TRBV10-1 and J usage is TRBJ2-2; TRBD1 agrees at 8 bases. From germline, CDR1 is WNHNN and CDR2 SYGVQD (reference sequence). This CDR3 region has 13 residues. Losses at the gene ends were 8 bases for V and 3 bases for J; bases not matched to a gene: 2. CDR3 bases: TGCGCCAGCGCGGGACAGGACACCGGGGAGCTGTTTTTT. Amino acids: CASAGQDTGELFF.

This chain links TRBV7-3 with TRBJ2-7; D is unclear. Germline CDR1 is SGHTA and CDR2 is FQGTGA. This CDR3 contains 9 residues. Trimming stripped 7 bases from V and 5 bases from J, with 3 bases between. CDR3 DNA sequence: TGTGCCAGCACAGACGAGCAGTACTTC. Its protein product is CASTDEQYF.

The CDR3 loop is CASSVGSPSTDTQYF. As DNA, the CDR3 is TGTGCCAGCTCTGTGGGCTCACCTAGCACAGATACGCAGTATTTT. V and J are TRBV7-3 and TRBJ2-3; no reliable D call. V lost 8 bases and J lost 0, with 15 bases in between. In germline, CDR1 is SGHTA, CDR2 FQGTGA. The CDR3 is made up of 15 amino acids.

CDR3 nucleotides: TGTGCCAGCAGCAGGAGACAGGGGGGTCCTTATGGCTACACCTTC. This codes for CASSRRQGGPYGYTF. The chain employs TRBV6-1 and TRBJ1-2; 9 bases line up with TRBD1. The CDR3 is made up of 15 amino acids. Germline V CDR1 and CDR2: MNHNS, SASEGT. The junction had 10 bases not matched to a gene; V was cut back by 6 bases and J by 5 bases.

This clone was recorded a few times. The V gene is TRBV5-1, the J gene TRBJ2-1; 9 bases line up with TRBD1. Trimming removed 4 bases from V and 3 bases from J; junction bases left unmatched: 17. The CDR3 has 19 amino acids. Germline-derived CDR1 and CDR2 are SGHRS and YFSETQ. The CDR3: CASSAKPDRGQTYYNEQFF. For the CDR3, the DNA is TGCGCCAGCAGCGCCAAACCGGACAGGGGCCAGACCTACTACAATGAGCAGTTCTTC.

The rearrangement uses TRBV10-1 and TRBJ2-5, with a possible D match to TRBD2 (6 bases). Germline V lookup: CDR1 WNHNN, CDR2 SYGVQD (reference sequence). Trimming cost V 2 bases and J 2 bases, with 12 bases left between them. This CDR3 spans 15 amino acids. The CDR3 spells CASSEDWGRQETQYF. CDR3 nucleotides: TGCGCCAGCAGTGAGGATTGGGGGAGGCAAGAGACCCAGTACTTC.

This sequence joins TRBV4-1 and TRBJ1-5; 10 bases are a match to TRBD1. CDR1 is MGHRA and CDR2 is YSYEKL in the germline V gene. The CDR3 runs to 20 residues. The junction had 14 bases not matched to a gene; V was cut back by 1 base and J by 2 bases. For the CDR3, the DNA is TGCGCCAGCAGCCAAGCTGGGACAGGGGATATCCGCAGGGGCAATCAGCCCCAGCATTTT. Protein product: CASSQAGTGDIRRGNQPQHF.

The rearrangement links TRBV7-9 to TRBJ1-1, with D perhaps TRBD1 (5 bases). The V gene's germline CDR1 is SEHNR and CDR2 FQNEAQ (reference sequence). This CDR3 comprises 10 residues. V lost 4 bases and J lost 8, with 5 bases in between. As DNA, the CDR3 is TGTGCCAGCAGCTACAGGGAAGCTTTCTTT. It codes for CASSYREAFF.

This clone occurred a few times. This chain links TRBV27 with TRBJ1-2, with TRBD1 matching over 8 bases. This CDR3 comprises 13 residues. CDR1 and CDR2 (germline): MNHEY, SMNVEV (reference sequence). V shed 5 bases, J shed 2 bases, and the junction held 1 base outside the gene matches. CDR3 sequence reads: CASSRTGNYGYTF. The CDR3 coding sequence is TGTGCCAGCAGTCGGACAGGGAACTATGGCTACACCTTC.

The count of this clone is one. This rearrangement joins TRBV5-8 to TRBJ1-5; TRBD1 matches 7 bases. V shed 5 bases and J 4 bases; nucleotides not matched to a gene: 6. The germline CDR1 and CDR2 sequences are SGHTS and YDEGEE. This CDR3 spans 14 amino acids. The CDR3 nucleotides read TGTGCCAGCAGGCTACAGGGGAAGAATCAGCCCCAGCATTTT. Its protein is CASRLQGKNQPQHF.

This clone was recorded only once. As DNA, the CDR3 is TGTGCCAGCAGCGCCGGGACAGGATCCTCTGGAAACACCATATATTTT. Translation gives CASSAGTGSSGNTIYF. This chain uses TRBV9 with TRBJ1-3, with 8 nucleotides matching TRBD1. Per germline, CDR1 SGDLS and CDR2 YYNGEE. This CDR3 has 16 amino acids. The junction had 5 bases not matched to a gene; V was cut back by 3 bases and J by 0 bases.